This TCR beta chain derives from a study of CD8+ T cells in alopecia areata. At the level of the study: Tofacitinib administration persisted for 6 to 18 months, succeeded by 6 months off drug. Study-level findings and limits: Tofacitinib yielded significantly lower scalp clonality and fewer expanded CD8+ clones among the top 100. Under tofacitinib, numerous expanded lesional clonotypes remained detectable in scalp and blood.

Treatment: oral pan-JAK inhibitor, 5-10 mg twice daily. RNA was isolated and reverse transcribed to cDNA, the sequencing template. Here immunoSEQ multiplex PCR was the method, and the copy in TCRdb shows in-frame clones only, minus some. Of about 140,000 clones listed, around 87% are singletons. The CDR3 has 13 amino acids. Germline CDR1 is MNHEY and CDR2 is SVGAGI. The V gene end was trimmed by 2 bases and the J gene end by 4 bases; junction bases not matched to a gene: 1. Points on this clone: Its antigen is unknown.

The clonotype was recovered from a human donor with alopecia areata. Here the sequenced sample was CD8+ T cells sorted from blood, taken at week 4, from a patient treated with tofacitinib. The gene calls are TRBV6-5 and TRBJ2-7, with 8 bases matching TRBD2. CDR3 in amino acids: CASSYGTSYEQYF. The CDR3 nucleotides read TGTGCCAGCAGTTACGGGACTAGTTACGAGCAGTACTTC.